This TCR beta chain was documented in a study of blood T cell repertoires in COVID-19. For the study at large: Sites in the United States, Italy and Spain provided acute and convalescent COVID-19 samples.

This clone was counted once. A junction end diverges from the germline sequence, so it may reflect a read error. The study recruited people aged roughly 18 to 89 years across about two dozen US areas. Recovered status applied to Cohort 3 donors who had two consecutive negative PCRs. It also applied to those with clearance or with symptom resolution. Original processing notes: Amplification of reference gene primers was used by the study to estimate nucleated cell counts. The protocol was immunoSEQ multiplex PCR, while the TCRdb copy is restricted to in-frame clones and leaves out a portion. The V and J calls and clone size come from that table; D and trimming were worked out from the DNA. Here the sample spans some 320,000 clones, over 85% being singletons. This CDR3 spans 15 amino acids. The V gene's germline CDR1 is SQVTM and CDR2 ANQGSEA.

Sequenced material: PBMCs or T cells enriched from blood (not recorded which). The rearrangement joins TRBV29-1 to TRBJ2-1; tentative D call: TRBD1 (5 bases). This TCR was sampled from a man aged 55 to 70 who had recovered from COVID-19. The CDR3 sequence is CSVEVTDTTYYEQFF. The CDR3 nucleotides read TGCAGCGTTGAAGTTACGGACACCACCTACTATGAGCAGTTCTTC.